This T cell receptor (beta chain) stems from a study of control samples from healthy donors and cancer patients. Sequencing used immunoSEQ multiplex PCR; TCRdb keeps in-frame clones, though not all of them. Found here are roughly 160,000 clones, approximately 86% of them singletons; the top ten hold 4.9%. This CDR3 has 15 amino acids. The V gene's germline CDR1 is ENHRY and CDR2 SYGVKD. V lost 3 bases, J lost 1 base, and 12 bases lay in between. The sequence came from a woman aged 25 to 39 in good health. Sequenced material: blood. The rearrangement uses TRBV10-3 and TRBJ1-1; a weak D match, TRBD1 (6 bases). DNA of the CDR3: TGTGCCATCAGTGAAGGGGGGGGCGGGAACACTGAAGCTTTCTTT. Protein sequence: CAISEGGGGNTEAFF.